These 2 T cell receptor beta chains originate from one sample sequenced in a study of cytomegalovirus exposure and HLA in healthy donors. 60 Vbeta and 13 Jbeta primers were used in PCR. The protocol was immunoSEQ multiplex PCR, while the TCRdb copy is restricted to in-frame clones and leaves out a portion. The sample's table shows fewer than 130,000 clones. Sequenced: PBMCs. The receptors derive from a man aged 50 to 60 in good health and CMV-seronegative.

V and J are TRBV7-9 and TRBJ2-5; D possibly corresponds to TRBD1 (6 bases). TRBJ2-7 explains the end of the DNA better; the J call may be wrong. The length of the CDR3 is 13 residues. Per the germline V gene, CDR1 is SEHNR and CDR2 is FQNEAQ (reference sequence). CDR3 DNA sequence: TGTGCCAGCAGCGACGACAGGCCCTACGAGCAGTACTTC. The encoded protein is CASSDDRPYEQYF.

This chain connects TRBV19 to TRBJ1-1; no clear D gene. Germline CDR1 LNHDA, CDR2 SQIVND (reference sequence). Trimming removed 7 bases from V and 1 base from J, with 4 bases in between. The CDR3 covers 11 residues. CDR3 region: CASTRNTEAFF. In nucleotides, the CDR3 is TGTGCCAGTACGAGGAACACTGAAGCTTTCTTT.